This T cell receptor (beta chain) was sequenced in a study of cytotoxic CD8 clonotypes in ibrutinib-treated CLL. Study at large: It was after a median 12 months of treatment, range 6 to 36, that response samples were taken. Overall study results and limits: Higher clonality was seen at ibrutinib response and a return toward baseline at progression. Rare overall, public clonotypes shrank or held steady under therapy.

Libraries were prepared by immunoSEQ multiplex PCR; TCRdb keeps only in-frame clonotypes and omits some of them. Of about 130,000 clones listed, roughly 83% are singletons. A word on this clone: Its target is not known.

The receptor was derived from a human donor with chronic lymphocytic leukemia. Sequencing was performed on PBMCs, taken after 12 months of ibrutinib treatment.

CDR3 sequence: CASSWGPGAGNEQFF. The CDR3 DNA reads TGCGCCAGCAGCTGGGGCCCGGGAGCGGGCAATGAGCAGTTCTTC. The chain carries TRBV5-1 and TRBJ2-1, with D tentatively TRBD2 (6 bases). The CDR3 totals 15 residues. Trimming shortened V by 3 bases and J by 6 bases, and 16 bases separated the two germline ends. The V gene's germline CDR1 is SGHRS and CDR2 YFSETQ.